A selection of T cell receptor beta chains follows, all from one sample in a study of T cells in localized non-small cell lung cancer. Profiling relied on immunoSEQ multiplex PCR, and the TCRdb table lists in-frame clones only, not all of them. The top ten hold approximately 3% of the sample, which has around 28,000 clones, roughly 90% seen once. The sample in question was peripheral blood, obtained before any cancer treatment. The receptors originated from a woman between 18 and 55 years old with stage I lung adenocarcinoma. CDR3s include the opening cysteine and the closing phenylalanine or tryptophan. The D gene is left open where the match is weak. Only part of the rows carry a size: once, few, many, or a class if the clone is expanded.

-	15	TRBV30	TRBJ1-2	-	CAWSGQFLSFYGYTF	TGTGCCTGGAGTGGACAGTTCCTATCGTTCTATGGCTACACCTTC
-	16	TRBV5-4	TRBJ2-2	-	CASSWVPTGATGELFF	TGTGCCAGCAGCTGGGTGCCGACTGGGGCCACCGGGGAGCTGTTTTTT
-	15	TRBV7-8	TRBJ2-5	TRBD2	CASSLRRGAAETQYF	TGTGCCAGCAGCTTAAGGCGGGGGGCAGCAGAGACCCAGTACTTC
-	20	TRBV5-1	TRBJ2-7	TRBD2	CASRPGPGLAVYLSSYEQYF	TGCGCCAGCAGGCCAGGGCCCGGACTAGCGGTATATTTAAGCTCCTACGAGCAGTACTTC
-	15	TRBV6-6	TRBJ1-4	-	CASSYPTGGYEKLFF	TGTGCCAGCAGTTACCCGACAGGCGGATATGAAAAACTGTTTTTT
once	15	TRBV11-2	TRBJ2-1	TRBD1	CASSLFGTGANEQFF	TGTGCCAGCAGCTTATTCGGGACAGGGGCCAATGAGCAGTTCTTC
-	16	TRBV28	TRBJ1-1	-	CASTTLWSEVNTEAFF	TGTGCCAGCACCACCTTATGGTCAGAAGTGAACACTGAAGCTTTCTTT
once	16	TRBV6-5	TRBJ1-4	-	CASSYTGFSTNEKLFF	TGTGCCAGCAGTTACACTGGGTTCTCAACTAATGAAAAACTGTTTTTT
-	17	TRBV11-3	TRBJ2-5	TRBD2	CASSSVTSGRAQETQYF	TGTGCCAGCAGCTCAGTGACTAGCGGGAGGGCCCAAGAGACCCAGTACTTC
-	14	TRBV4-1	TRBJ1-2	TRBD1	CASSLDRGNYGYTF	TGCGCCAGCAGCCTGGACAGGGGAAACTATGGCTACACCTTC
-	15	TRBV11-2	TRBJ2-1	-	CASSKQGYSYNEQFF	TGTGCCAGCAGCAAACAGGGTTACTCCTACAATGAGCAGTTCTTC
-	13	TRBV28	TRBJ1-1	TRBD1	CASSLGQGPEAFF	TGTGCCAGCAGTCTCGGACAGGGGCCTGAAGCTTTCTTT
-	17	TRBV7-9	TRBJ2-1	TRBD2	CASSSRTSRSSYNEQFF	TGTGCCAGCAGCTCAAGGACTAGCCGAAGCTCCTACAATGAGCAGTTCTTC
-	15	TRBV28	TRBJ2-7	-	CASSLWSGSSYEQYF	TGTGCCAGCAGTTTATGGTCAGGGTCCTCCTACGAGCAGTACTTC
-	15	TRBV7-2	TRBJ2-7	TRBD2	CASSLRGAGGYEQYF	TGTGCCAGCAGCCTACGTGGAGCGGGGGGCTACGAGCAGTACTTC
-	14	TRBV25-1	TRBJ2-5	-	CASTPRQLQETQYF	TGTGCCAGCACTCCTCGACAGCTCCAAGAGACCCAGTACTTC
-	16	TRBV5-4	TRBJ1-2	-	CASSLVSLGQNYGYTF	TGTGCCAGCAGCTTGGTATCGCTTGGGCAGAACTATGGCTACACCTTC
-	15	TRBV7-9	TRBJ2-1	-	CASSLVGVPYNEQFF	TGTGCCAGCAGCTTAGTAGGGGTTCCCTACAATGAGCAGTTCTTC
few	15	TRBV19	TRBJ2-6	-	CASSIGSSGANVLTF	TGTGCCAGTAGTATAGGGAGCTCTGGGGCCAACGTCCTGACTTTC
-	14	TRBV25-1	TRBJ2-2	-	CASSESLDTGELFF	TGTGCCAGCAGTGAATCCCTGGATACCGGGGAGCTGTTTTTT
-	17	TRBV19	TRBJ2-2	-	CASSNDHHFILTGELFF	TGTGCCAGTAGTAACGACCACCACTTCATTTTAACCGGGGAGCTGTTTTTT
-	15	TRBV5-8	TRBJ1-4	-	CASSWGGTINEKLFF	TGTGCCAGCAGTTGGGGAGGCACCATTAATGAAAAACTGTTTTTT
-	14	TRBV4-2	TRBJ2-7	TRBD1	CASSKGAGPYEQYF	TGTGCCAGTTCTAAGGGGGCGGGTCCCTACGAGCAGTACTTC
-	16	TRBV19	TRBJ2-2	TRBD2	CASSLALARRTGELFF	TGTGCCAGTAGTCTTGCACTAGCGAGAAGAACCGGGGAGCTGTTTTTT
-	21	TRBV19	TRBJ2-1	TRBD2	CASRQEGTSGRAEDLLDEQFF	TGTGCCAGTAGACAGGAAGGGACTAGCGGGAGGGCAGAGGATCTTCTAGATGAGCAGTTCTTC
-	16	TRBV7-8	TRBJ2-1	TRBD2	CASSRTGTSRYNEQFF	TGTGCCAGCAGCCGAACCGGGACTAGCCGCTACAATGAGCAGTTCTTC
-	14	TRBV5-1	TRBJ1-5	TRBD1	CASSLTGDNQPQHF	TGCGCCAGCAGCTTAACAGGGGACAATCAGCCCCAGCATTTT
-	16	TRBV9	TRBJ2-5	TRBD2	CASSVEGTSGLKTQYF	TGTGCCAGCAGCGTAGAAGGGACTAGCGGGCTGAAGACCCAGTACTTC
-	14	TRBV4-3	TRBJ1-2	TRBD1	CASSQPGGMYGYTF	TGCGCCAGCAGCCAACCAGGGGGCATGTATGGCTACACCTTC
-	17	TRBV12-5	TRBJ2-2	TRBD1	CASGLVLQDRDTGELFF	TGTGCTAGTGGTTTGGTTCTTCAGGACAGGGACACCGGGGAGCTGTTTTTT
-	18	TRBV30	TRBJ2-1	TRBD2	CAWSSSRWTSGNYNEQFF	TGTGCCTGGAGTTCATCCCGCTGGACTAGCGGGAACTACAATGAGCAGTTCTTC
-	14	TRBV7-7	TRBJ2-2	-	CASTAGTNSGELFF	TGTGCCAGCACGGCAGGGACAAACTCCGGGGAGCTGTTTTTT
-	16	TRBV28	TRBJ1-3	-	CASGPAFGYGGNTIYF	TGTGCCAGCGGGCCGGCGTTCGGGTATGGTGGAAACACCATATATTTT
-	16	TRBV4-1	TRBJ2-1	-	CASSPTGTGSYNEQFF	TGCGCCAGCAGCCCTACCGGGACTGGCTCCTACAATGAGCAGTTCTTC